The rows below give T cell receptor beta chains drawn from one sample of a study of cytomegalovirus exposure and HLA in healthy donors. Only in-frame clones appear in the TCRdb table, and some are missing; sequencing was by immunoSEQ multiplex PCR. This sample has about 220,000 clones; over 80% occur once, and the top ten carry over 0.65%. Material: PBMCs. The receptor source for this set is a boy aged 2-15 years in good health and CMV-seronegative. The CDR3 runs from the conserved cysteine through the conserved F or W. Fields, in order: D gene, clone size, V gene, J gene, CDR3 protein, CDR3 DNA. The D gene is left open where the match is weak. Not every row has a clone size; where given, it reads once, few, many or a size class.

d_gene: TRBD1
abundance: .
v_gene: TRBV6-1
j_gene: TRBJ1-1
CDR3aa: CASRPGTEGKAFF
CDR3nt: TGTGCCAGCAGGCCCGGGACAGAGGGCAAGGCTTTCTTT

d_gene: TRBD2
abundance: .
v_gene: TRBV13
j_gene: TRBJ2-2
CDR3aa: CASSSYRLAGGLTGELFF
CDR3nt: TGTGCCAGCAGCTCCTATAGACTAGCGGGGGGTCTGACCGGGGAGCTGTTTTTT

d_gene: TRBD2
abundance: .
v_gene: TRBV27
j_gene: TRBJ2-1
CDR3aa: CASSLGLAAYNEQFF
CDR3nt: TGTGCCAGCAGTTTGGGACTAGCGGCTTACAATGAGCAGTTCTTC

d_gene: TRBD2
abundance: .
v_gene: TRBV7-9
j_gene: TRBJ2-7
CDR3aa: CSSSSGGRADEQYF
CDR3nt: TGTTCCAGCAGCTCCGGCGGGAGGGCCGACGAGCAGTACTTC

d_gene: TRBD1
abundance: .
v_gene: TRBV15
j_gene: TRBJ2-7
CDR3aa: CATSSRDRGHRGGFDEQYF
CDR3nt: TGTGCCACCAGCAGCCGGGACAGGGGCCACAGAGGGGGGTTCGACGAGCAGTACTTC

d_gene: .
abundance: .
v_gene: TRBV5-1
j_gene: TRBJ1-4
CDR3aa: CASSQDISTNEKLFF
CDR3nt: TGCGCCAGCAGCCAGGACATCTCAACTAATGAAAAACTGTTTTTT

d_gene: TRBD1
abundance: .
v_gene: TRBV12-5
j_gene: TRBJ2-5
CDR3aa: CASGFEDSRDRGNF
CDR3nt: TGTGCTAGTGGTTTCGAAGACTCCCGGGACAGGGGTAACTTC

d_gene: .
abundance: .
v_gene: TRBV11-2
j_gene: TRBJ2-5
CDR3aa: CASSLFLRDSETQYF
CDR3nt: TGTGCCAGCAGCCTATTCTTGAGGGACTCGGAGACCCAGTACTTC

d_gene: .
abundance: .
v_gene: TRBV7-9
j_gene: TRBJ2-5
CDR3aa: CASSFPTEETQYF
CDR3nt: TGTGCCAGCAGCTTCCCGACAGAAGAGACCCAGTACTTC

d_gene: TRBD1
abundance: once
v_gene: TRBV5-1
j_gene: TRBJ2-7
CDR3aa: CASSGGQAYEQYF
CDR3nt: TGCGCCAGCAGCGGAGGACAGGCCTACGAGCAGTACTTC

d_gene: .
abundance: few
v_gene: TRBV5-1
j_gene: TRBJ1-1
CDR3aa: CASSLRREYTEAFF
CDR3nt: TGCGCCAGCAGCTTGCGCCGCGAGTACACTGAAGCTTTCTTT

d_gene: TRBD1
abundance: .
v_gene: TRBV9
j_gene: TRBJ1-2
CDR3aa: CASSAQSGGTGTNYGYTF
CDR3nt: TGTGCCAGCAGCGCACAATCAGGGGGGACAGGGACTAACTATGGCTACACCTTC

d_gene: TRBD1
abundance: .
v_gene: TRBV19
j_gene: TRBJ2-7
CDR3aa: CASSWTGGSYEQYF
CDR3nt: TGTGCCAGTAGTTGGACAGGGGGCTCCTACGAGCAGTACTTC

d_gene: .
abundance: few
v_gene: TRBV19
j_gene: TRBJ1-1
CDR3aa: CATGEGGGTEAFF
CDR3nt: TGTGCCACCGGGGAGGGGGGTGGTACTGAAGCTTTCTTT

d_gene: TRBD1
abundance: .
v_gene: TRBV6-5
j_gene: TRBJ2-7
CDR3aa: CASSFTGGSYEQYF
CDR3nt: TGTGCCAGCAGTTTCACAGGGGGCTCCTACGAGCAGTACTTC

d_gene: .
abundance: .
v_gene: TRBV29-1
j_gene: TRBJ2-2
CDR3aa: CSASYGGGGGELFF
CDR3nt: TGCAGCGCCTCCTACGGGGGAGGGGGCGGGGAGCTGTTTTTT

d_gene: .
abundance: .
v_gene: TRBV4-2
j_gene: TRBJ2-5
CDR3aa: CASSQDLSFQETQYF
CDR3nt: TGTGCCAGCAGCCAAGATCTAAGTTTCCAAGAGACCCAGTACTTC

d_gene: TRBD2
abundance: .
v_gene: TRBV4-1
j_gene: TRBJ2-5
CDR3aa: CASSQGLAGEETQYF
CDR3nt: TGCGCCAGCAGCCAAGGACTAGCGGGAGAAGAGACCCAGTACTTC

d_gene: TRBD1
abundance: .
v_gene: TRBV27
j_gene: TRBJ1-1
CDR3aa: CASSPPSRDRGAEAFF
CDR3nt: TGTGCCAGCAGTCCCCCGTCCCGGGACAGGGGCGCTGAAGCTTTCTTT

d_gene: .
abundance: .
v_gene: TRBV6-5
j_gene: TRBJ1-6
CDR3aa: CATRQAFNSPLHF
CDR3nt: TGTGCCACCCGACAGGCCTTTAATTCACCCCTCCACTTT

d_gene: .
abundance: .
v_gene: TRBV11-2
j_gene: TRBJ2-7
CDR3aa: CASSNHRVEAYEQYF
CDR3nt: TGTGCCAGCAGCAATCACCGGGTCGAAGCTTACGAGCAGTACTTC

d_gene: .
abundance: .
v_gene: TRBV5-6
j_gene: TRBJ1-2
CDR3aa: CASSPAQGFGYTF
CDR3nt: TGTGCCAGCAGCCCCGCCCAGGGGTTTGGCTACACCTTC

d_gene: .
abundance: few
v_gene: TRBV19
j_gene: TRBJ1-5
CDR3aa: CASSAGVGQPQHF
CDR3nt: TGTGCCAGTAGCGCAGGGGTCGGACAGCCCCAGCATTTT

d_gene: TRBD2
abundance: .
v_gene: TRBV12-5
j_gene: TRBJ2-7
CDR3aa: CASGIRVSGSVNEQYF
CDR3nt: TGTGCTAGTGGTATCCGCGTGAGCGGGAGCGTTAACGAGCAGTACTTC

d_gene: TRBD1
abundance: .
v_gene: TRBV7-9
j_gene: TRBJ1-2
CDR3aa: CASSSYPGQGYGYTF
CDR3nt: TGTGCCAGCAGCTCCTACCCGGGACAGGGTTATGGCTACACCTTC

d_gene: .
abundance: .
v_gene: TRBV2
j_gene: TRBJ1-1
CDR3aa: CASRTQLNTEAFF
CDR3nt: TGTGCCAGCAGGACTCAGTTGAACACTGAAGCTTTCTTT

d_gene: .
abundance: .
v_gene: TRBV11-2
j_gene: TRBJ2-3
CDR3aa: CATARGLQHTDTQYF
CDR3nt: TGTGCCACCGCCCGAGGGCTCCAACACACAGATACGCAGTATTTT

d_gene: TRBD2
abundance: .
v_gene: TRBV4-1
j_gene: TRBJ2-1
CDR3aa: CASSHPTGTSGPQFF
CDR3nt: TGCGCCAGCAGCCACCCAACCGGGACTAGCGGACCGCAGTTCTTC

d_gene: TRBD1
abundance: .
v_gene: TRBV6-1
j_gene: TRBJ1-2
CDR3aa: CSTGAARGYGYTF
CDR3nt: TGTTCGACAGGGGCAGCGCGGGGCTATGGCTACACCTTC

d_gene: .
abundance: .
v_gene: TRBV6-5
j_gene: TRBJ1-2
CDR3aa: CASSYGHGFRWGYTF
CDR3nt: TGTGCCAGCAGTTACGGGCACGGATTCAGATGGGGCTACACCTTC

d_gene: .
abundance: once
v_gene: TRBV5-5
j_gene: TRBJ2-7
CDR3aa: CASSLGSGSYEQYF
CDR3nt: TGTGCCAGCAGCTTGGGGTCTGGGAGCTACGAGCAGTACTTC

d_gene: .
abundance: .
v_gene: TRBV27
j_gene: TRBJ2-1
CDR3aa: CASSLWQRPLLSSYNEQFF
CDR3nt: TGTGCCAGCAGTTTATGGCAGCGTCCCCTCCTGAGCTCCTACAATGAGCAGTTCTTC

d_gene: .
abundance: .
v_gene: TRBV5-5
j_gene: TRBJ1-5
CDR3aa: CASSSRTGYNQPQHF
CDR3nt: TGTGCCAGCAGCTCACGTACAGGGTACAATCAGCCCCAGCATTTT

d_gene: .
abundance: .
v_gene: TRBV27
j_gene: TRBJ1-1
CDR3aa: CASSPGGLTEAFF
CDR3nt: TGTGCCAGCAGTCCCGGCGGTCTCACTGAAGCTTTCTTT

d_gene: TRBD1
abundance: .
v_gene: TRBV27
j_gene: TRBJ1-5
CDR3aa: CASSLDRVGQPQHF
CDR3nt: TGTGCCAGCAGTTTAGACAGGGTAGGCCAGCCCCAGCATTTT

d_gene: .
abundance: .
v_gene: TRBV18
j_gene: TRBJ1-2
CDR3aa: CASSQEEDYGYTF
CDR3nt: TGTGCCAGCTCACAAGAGGAAGACTATGGCTACACCTTC

d_gene: .
abundance: .
v_gene: TRBV20-1
j_gene: TRBJ2-5
CDR3aa: CSATVEETQYF
CDR3nt: TGCAGTGCTACAGTCGAAGAGACCCAGTACTTC

d_gene: .
abundance: once
v_gene: TRBV13
j_gene: TRBJ1-2
CDR3aa: CASSLYTEGLYGYTF
CDR3nt: TGTGCCAGCAGCTTATATACAGAAGGTTTGTATGGCTACACCTTC

d_gene: .
abundance: .
v_gene: TRBV7-9
j_gene: TRBJ2-5
CDR3aa: CASSLVGNREETQYF
CDR3nt: TGTGCCAGCAGCTTAGTCGGTAACAGGGAAGAGACCCAGTACTTC

d_gene: .
abundance: .
v_gene: TRBV27
j_gene: TRBJ2-7
CDR3aa: CASRVGSGNEQYF
CDR3nt: TGTGCCAGCAGGGTGGGGTCCGGGAACGAGCAGTACTTC

d_gene: TRBD2
abundance: .
v_gene: TRBV29-1
j_gene: TRBJ2-1
CDR3aa: CSSSGIRYNEQFF
CDR3nt: TGCAGCAGCAGCGGGATACGTTACAATGAGCAGTTCTTC

d_gene: TRBD1
abundance: .
v_gene: TRBV6-5
j_gene: TRBJ1-2
CDR3aa: CASSSHGQGARGYTF
CDR3nt: TGTGCCAGCAGTAGTCACGGACAGGGGGCGCGAGGCTACACCTTC

d_gene: TRBD1
abundance: few
v_gene: TRBV5-5
j_gene: TRBJ1-1
CDR3aa: CASSFGQGKTEAFF
CDR3nt: TGTGCCAGCAGCTTCGGACAGGGTAAGACTGAAGCTTTCTTT

d_gene: TRBD1
abundance: .
v_gene: TRBV5-6
j_gene: TRBJ1-5
CDR3aa: CASSFGQGSNQPQHF
CDR3nt: TGTGCCAGCAGCTTCGGACAGGGAAGCAATCAGCCCCAGCATTTT

d_gene: TRBD1
abundance: .
v_gene: TRBV7-2
j_gene: TRBJ1-1
CDR3aa: CASPTYRDREWDTEAFF
CDR3nt: TGTGCCAGCCCGACCTACCGGGACAGGGAATGGGACACTGAAGCTTTCTTT